A single sample gave rise to the 17 T cell receptor beta chains below, sequenced in a study of regulatory T cells in long-lasting Graves disease. To make TCR beta libraries, researchers used iRepertoire HTBI primers and Arm-PCR of CDR3 regions. TCRdb used MiXCR to reprocess the multiplex PCR reads, holding one entry per CDR3 protein. The sample consists of hundreds of thousands of distinct CDR3 sequences, less than 20% of them appearing once. Sample time point: newly diagnosed GD, antithyroid drugs for less than 3 months. Construction of the TCR library relied on RNA isolated from PBMCs. Separately, the same data were catalogued under a study of T cells in Graves' hyperthyroidism and ophthalmopathy.

The sequencing used peripheral blood mononuclear cells (PBMCs), collected at new diagnosis, from a patient treated with antithyroid drugs. The receptors shown here come from a woman aged 25-40 years with Graves disease.

This clonotype has only a few counts. V usage is TRBV6-2 or TRBV6-3 and J usage is TRBJ1-1; possibly TRBD1 for D (5 bases). With 7 bases removed from V and 5 bases from J, the gap between germline ends came to 11 bases. Germline V gene lookup returns CDR1 MNHEY and CDR2 SVGEGT. This CDR3 contains 12 residues. CDR3 nucleotide sequence: TGTGCCAGCATGGGGGTCTGGACTGAAGCTTTCTTT. This translates into CASMGVWTEAFF.

This sequence joins TRBV11-2 and TRBJ1-1; unclear D gene. The CDR3 runs to 14 residues. Between the trimmed V and J ends, which lost 3 bases and 3 bases, there was a span of 11 bases. Germline V lookup: CDR1 SGHAT, CDR2 FQNNGV. The CDR3 loop is CASSFRLGDTEAFF. DNA for the CDR3: TGTGCCAGCAGCTTCCGACTTGGGGACACTGAAGCTTTCTTT.

The rearrangement links TRBV24-1 to TRBJ2-3; a weak D match, TRBD2 (6 bases). From germline, CDR1 is KGHDR and CDR2 SFDVKD. Trimming shortened V by 9 bases and J by 0 bases, and 15 bases separated the two germline ends. CDR3 size: 15 residues. The chain's CDR3 is CATGPRGISTDTQYF. CDR3 bases: TGTGCCACCGGACCGCGCGGGATTAGCACAGATACGCAGTATTTT.

A note on this clonotype: Since a far larger clone is one base different, this is likely a read error. The genes are TRBV6-2 or TRBV6-3 and TRBJ1-1; D unclear. The germline V gene encodes CDR1 MNHEY and CDR2 SVGEGT. Trimming stripped 0 bases from V and 1 base from J, with 9 bases between. The CDR3 is 15 residues long. Written as DNA, the CDR3 is TGTGCCAGCAGTTACTCCCGGTTACCGAACACTGAAGCTTTCTTT. Translation gives CASSYSRLPNTEAFF.

This clonotype has ten or more counts. This sequence joins TRBV28 and TRBJ2-3; 7 nucleotides match TRBD1. Germline CDR1 reads MDHEN; CDR2 reads SYDVKM. This CDR3 has 14 amino acids. V was clipped by 5 bases and J by 5 bases; unmatched bases: 7. CDR3 DNA: TGTGCCAGCAGTCATACAGGGGCGGAAGATACGCAGTATTTT. Protein sequence: CASSHTGAEDTQYF.

This clonotype was seen repeatedly, ten times or more. The V call is TRBV20-1, the J call TRBJ2-3, with D possibly called TRBD1 or TRBD2 (5 bases each). There are 14 residues in the CDR3. V was shortened by 6 bases and J by 6 bases, with 19 bases between the two germline ends. Germline CDR1 and CDR2: DFQATT and SNEGSKA (reference sequence). In DNA form, the CDR3 reads TGCAGTGCAACATTTAGTTCGAGGGGCGATACGCAGTATTTT. Encoded protein: CSATFSSRGDTQYF.

Concerning this clonotype: A read error may be the cause here, since a much bigger clone is one base away. This chain links TRBV7-8 with TRBJ2-7, with D uncertain. Germline values: CDR1 SGHVS, CDR2 FQNEAQ. CDR3 length equals 17 residues. Trimming pared 3 bases from V and 4 bases from J, leaving 22 bases between. CDR3 sequence: CASSFAPLTSVGYEQYF. For the CDR3, the DNA is TGTGCCAGCAGCTTTGCTCCCTTGACTTCGGTGGGGTACGAGCAGTACTTC.

The V call is TRBV4-1, the J call TRBJ2-1, with 16 bases matching TRBD2. V lost 4 bases and J lost 4; bases outside the gene matches: 10. The CDR3 length is 19 residues. Germline lookup yields CDR1 MGHRA and CDR2 YSYEKL. CDR3 loop: CASSRLGLAGGGGYNEQFF. The CDR3 coding sequence is TGCGCCAGCAGCCGGTTGGGACTAGCGGGAGGGGGGGGTTACAATGAGCAGTTCTTC.

The table lists this clonotype with many counts. The chain has TRBV7-3 and TRBJ1-2; 9 bases are shared with TRBD1. Per germline, CDR1 SGHTA and CDR2 FQGTGA. With V trimmed by 2 bases and J by 8 bases, 6 bases remained unmatched. The CDR3 is made up of 14 amino acids. The CDR3 is CASSLGQGMEGYTF. The CDR3 coding sequence is TGTGCCAGCAGCTTAGGACAGGGGATGGAGGGCTACACCTTC.

This chain links TRBV6-2 or TRBV6-3 with TRBJ2-5, with a possible D match to TRBD2 (6 bases). The CDR3 contains 14 residues. The germline V gene has CDR1 MNHEY and CDR2 SVGEGT. The V and J ends lost 2 bases and 5 bases respectively, with 12 bases between them. The CDR3, as DNA: TGTGCCAGCAGTTACGGGAGGTGGAGGGAGACCCAGTACTTC. Its protein product is CASSYGRWRETQYF.

V usage is TRBV27 and J usage is TRBJ2-6; D perhaps matches TRBD1 (5 bases). V was pared by 4 bases and J by 4 bases, with 11 bases between. CDR1 is MNHEY, CDR2 SMNVEV, per germline (reference sequence). This CDR3 is built from 15 residues. The DNA of the CDR3 is TGTGCCAGCAGTTCCAGGGTGACAGGGGCCAACGTCCTGACTTTC. Its translation: CASSSRVTGANVLTF.

This clonotype was recorded many times. The chain carries TRBV27 and TRBJ2-7, with TRBD2 matching 8 bases. The CDR3 consists of 13 residues. Germline-derived CDR1 and CDR2 are MNHEY and SMNVEV (reference sequence). With 5 bases clipped from V and 5 bases from J, the junction kept 5 bases outside the gene matches. The CDR3 reads CASSPTSGNEQYF. In DNA form, the CDR3 reads TGTGCCAGCAGTCCCACTAGCGGCAACGAGCAGTACTTC.

The sample holds a few counts of this clonotype. V is TRBV12-3 or TRBV12-4 and J is TRBJ2-1; weak D call: TRBD1 (5 bases). Trimming removed 10 bases at V and 4 bases at J, with 17 bases between. The CDR3 is made up of 14 amino acids. The CDR3 reads CANPHRTLYNEQFF. CDR3 nucleotides: TGTGCCAACCCCCACAGGACCTTATACAATGAGCAGTTCTTC.

This clonotype was seen more than once but under ten times. The chain carries TRBV16 and TRBJ1-1, with 7 bases that match TRBD1. Germline values: CDR1 KGHSY, CDR2 FQNENV. After removal of 0 bases from V and 4 bases from J, the junction contained 8 bases not matched to a gene. CDR3 length: 16 amino acids. CDR3 nucleotides: TGTGCCAGCAGCCAATCCGTAACAGGGGTGAGCACTGAAGCTTTCTTT. This translates into CASSQSVTGVSTEAFF.

This clonotype was counted ten times or more. The rearrangement links TRBV18 to TRBJ1-1; D is uncertain. The length of the CDR3 is 15 residues. V lost 3 bases and J lost 5, with 16 bases in between. Germline CDR1 reads KGHSH; CDR2 reads LQKENI. In nucleotides, the CDR3 is TGTGCCAGCTCACCTTTCCAGGTTTCTTCTACTGAAGCTTTCTTT. This encodes CASSPFQVSSTEAFF.

This clonotype was found many times. J is TRBJ2-1 and V is TRBV7-3, with D possibly TRBD1 on 7 matching bases. Germline CDR1 is SGHTA and CDR2 is FQGTGA. V was shortened by 5 bases and J by 6 bases, with 26 bases between the two germline ends. This CDR3 comprises 18 residues. For the CDR3, the DNA is TGTGCCAGCAGCCGCCGGGGGCACAGCAGGGGGTGTCCCAATGAGCAGTTCTTC. Translation: CASSRRGHSRGCPNEQFF.

This clonotype was observed many times. Germline and junction disagree at one end, which may indicate a read error. V and J are TRBV4-3 and TRBJ1-1; D is undetermined. CDR1 LGHNA and CDR2 YSLEER come from the germline V gene. This CDR3 region has 13 residues. Here the CDR3 reads CASSQGGGSEAFF. DNA of the CDR3: TGTGCCAGCAGCCAAGGAGGCGGCTCTGAAGCTTTCTTT.